The 10 T cell receptor beta chains listed next were all sequenced from one sample in a study of blood T cells in healthy people across ages (dated by TCRdb to 2015 to 2017). The library came from 5' RACE. TCRdb lists the instrument as Illumina HiSeq 2500. A second roughly 6 to 11 cycle PCR used a sample-barcoded 5' primer and a J-beta primer mix. The public reads were run again by TCRdb, first through fastp at Q25 and then through MiXCR, and only productive beta chains were kept. CDR3 protein sequences are deduplicated, and each keeps its most common genes and DNA. This sample is represented by around 1.5 million distinct CDR3 sequences; approximately 63% of them were singletons. The ten largest clones take up roughly 6.3% of the sample. Sequenced input: blood. All receptors come from a man aged 18 to 29 in good health.

The V call is TRBV7-2, the J call TRBJ2-7; D is possibly TRBD2 (5 bases). From germline, CDR1 is SGHTA and CDR2 FQGNSA. The CDR3 runs to 15 residues. Trimming pared 0 bases from V and 5 bases from J, leaving 14 bases between. The CDR3 sequence is CASSLARASFNEQYF. For the CDR3, the DNA is TGTGCCAGCAGCTTAGCGCGGGCTAGCTTCAACGAGCAGTACTTC.

The chain is built from TRBV2 and TRBJ2-3; TRBD2 is a possible D gene (7 bases). Germline V CDR1 and CDR2: SNHLY, FYNNEI. Trimming shortened V by 6 bases and J by 0 bases, and 10 bases separated the two germline ends. CDR3 length: 14 amino acids. CDR3 in DNA: TGTGCCAGCAGGGCGGGGGCTAGCACAGATACGCAGTATTTT. Its protein product is CASRAGASTDTQYF.

This clonotype was counted between two and nine times. V is TRBV6-2 or TRBV6-3 and J is TRBJ2-7; D possibly corresponds to TRBD1 (5 bases). Germline V gives CDR1 MNHEY, CDR2 SVGEGT. The CDR3 consists of 13 residues. Trimming cost V 8 bases and J 2 bases, with 13 bases left between them. This CDR3 reads CASGFGHPYEQYF. The DNA for the CDR3 is TGTGCCAGCGGGTTCGGACACCCCTACGAGCAGTACTTC.

The table lists this clonotype with many counts. In DNA, the CDR3 is TGTGCCAGCAGTTACGGACGGGGACACACAGATACGCAGTATTTT. As protein: CASSYGRGHTDTQYF. The chain recombines TRBV6-5 with TRBJ2-3; maybe TRBD1 (6 bases). The CDR3 totals 15 residues. CDR1 and CDR2 from the germline V gene are MNHEY and SVGAGI. V was trimmed by 2 bases and J by 2 bases, leaving 11 bases between them.

This clonotype was counted between two and nine times. The chain carries TRBV6-6 and TRBJ1-4; TRBD1 matches 10 bases. Germline CDR1 and CDR2: MNHNY and SVGAGI (reference sequence). V dropped 2 bases and J dropped 8; count of bases not matched to a gene: 5. The CDR3 loop spans 15 amino acids. The CDR3 protein is CASSYPGQGPEKLFF. Here the CDR3 DNA reads TGTGCCAGCAGTTACCCGGGACAGGGGCCGGAAAAACTGTTTTTT.

CDR3: CASSLFWDRGYNEQFF. CDR3 coding DNA: TGTGCCAGCAGTTTATTTTGGGACAGGGGGTATAATGAGCAGTTCTTC. The chain uses TRBV27 and TRBJ2-1, with 11 bases matching TRBD1. Trimming at V came to 1 base and at J to 7 bases, leaving 6 bases not matched to a gene. Looked up from germline, CDR1 is MNHEY and CDR2 is SMNVEV (reference sequence). The CDR3 contains 16 residues.

This clonotype was counted a single time. V gene TRBV6-5 combines with J gene TRBJ2-3; 7 bases are shared with TRBD2. This CDR3 contains 15 residues. J lost 7 bases, V lost 6 bases, and 13 bases had no gene match. Per germline, CDR1 MNHEY and CDR2 SVGAGI. This chain's CDR3 is CASRRLMAGEYTQYF. The CDR3 nucleotides are TGTGCCAGCAGGAGATTAATGGCGGGGGAGTATACGCAGTATTTT.

This clonotype was detected only a few times. The chain recombines TRBV7-8 with TRBJ1-6; 8 nucleotides line up with TRBD1. Germline trimming cut 3 bases from V and 7 bases from J; bases unmatched to any gene: 2. The V gene's germline CDR1 is SGHVS and CDR2 FQNEAQ. This CDR3 comprises 14 residues. CDR3 sequence (DNA): TGTGCCAGCAGCTTTCGACAGGGGAATTCACCCCTCCACTTT. Protein sequence: CASSFRQGNSPLHF.

The chain carries TRBV6-2 or TRBV6-3 and TRBJ2-1; D remains unclear. The V gene lost 2 bases and the J gene lost 4 bases, with 15 bases spanning the gap. CDR3 length: 16 residues. Germline loops: CDR1 MNHEY, CDR2 SVGEGT. The CDR3 loop is CASSYTYSDLYNEQFF. Here the CDR3 DNA reads TGTGCCAGCAGTTACACCTACTCCGACTTATACAATGAGCAGTTCTTC.

V usage is TRBV7-2 and J usage is TRBJ2-5, with 9 bases fitting TRBD1. Germline V gene lookup returns CDR1 SGHTA and CDR2 FQGNSA. CDR3 length: 16 amino acids. Losses at the gene ends were 4 bases for V and 3 bases for J; bases not matched to a gene: 9. CDR3 in DNA: TGTGCCAGCAGCTCGAAGGACAGGGGATATGAAGAGACCCAGTACTTC. This sequence encodes CASSSKDRGYEETQYF. The full variable domain, with the rest looked up from reference TRBV7-2 and TRBJ2-5, is GAGVSQSPSNKVTEKGKDVELRCDPISGHTALYWYRQSLGQGLEFLIYFQGNSAPDKSGLPSDRFSAERTGGSVSTLTIQRTQQEDSAVYLCASSSKDRGYEETQYFGPGTRLLVL.